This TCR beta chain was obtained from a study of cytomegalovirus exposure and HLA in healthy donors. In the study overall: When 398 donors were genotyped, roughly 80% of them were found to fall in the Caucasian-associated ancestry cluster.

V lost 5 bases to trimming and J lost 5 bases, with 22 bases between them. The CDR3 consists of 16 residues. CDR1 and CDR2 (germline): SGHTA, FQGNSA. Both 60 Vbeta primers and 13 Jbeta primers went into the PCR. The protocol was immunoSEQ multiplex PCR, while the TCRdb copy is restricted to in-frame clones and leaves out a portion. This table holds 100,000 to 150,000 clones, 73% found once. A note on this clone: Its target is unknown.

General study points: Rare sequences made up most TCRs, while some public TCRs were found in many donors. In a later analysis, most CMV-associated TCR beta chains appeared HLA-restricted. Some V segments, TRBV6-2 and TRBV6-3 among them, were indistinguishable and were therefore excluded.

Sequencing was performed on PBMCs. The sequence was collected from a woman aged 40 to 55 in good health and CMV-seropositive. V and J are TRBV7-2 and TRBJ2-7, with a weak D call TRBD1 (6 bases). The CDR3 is CASSSTGQTAGDEQYF. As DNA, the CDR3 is TGTGCCAGCAGCAGCACAGGACAGACGGCTGGGGACGAGCAGTACTTC.